Following are 12 T cell receptor beta chains from one sample sequenced in a study of T cells expressing NK-cell markers. After re-calling the 5' RACE reads, TCRdb lists one entry per CDR3 protein, DNA absent. The sample holds more than 120,000 distinct CDR3 sequences. The sample taken for sequencing was blood T cells: a sorted CD56 or NKG2C T cell subset, CD4+ or CD8+ T cells, or bulk PBMC T cells (not recorded which). These receptors were taken from a man aged 18 to 30 in good health.

The chain combines TRBV27 with TRBJ2-7; TCRdb calls TRBD2, which cannot be checked without DNA. This CDR3 contains 16 residues. CDR1 and CDR2 (germline): MNHEY, SMNVEV (reference sequence). The CDR3 loop is CASRSPDSLESVEQYF.

The chain recombines TRBV15 with TRBJ1-1. Germline values: CDR1 LNHNV, CDR2 YYDKDF (reference sequence). The CDR3 has 14 residues. The CDR3 here is CASQDSGLNTEAFF.

This chain joins TRBV6-5 and TRBJ2-7. From germline, CDR1 is MNHEY and CDR2 SVGAGI. This CDR3 is 15 amino acids long. The CDR3: CASSYGVSHYEEQYF.

The CDR3 region is CASSPPLTSARTDTQYF. V is TRBV18 and J is TRBJ2-3; there is no DNA to check the TCRdb D call of TRBD2. The germline gives CDR1 KGHSH, CDR2 LQKENI. This CDR3 comprises 17 residues.

The chain has TRBV11-2 and TRBJ2-1; TCRdb's D call, TRBD1, is unchecked because there is no DNA. This CDR3 is 16 amino acids long. Looked up from germline, CDR1 is SGHAT and CDR2 is FQNNGV. CDR3 sequence reads: CASSLERGTQSVEQFF.

The chain joins TRBV11-2 to TRBJ2-2; as DNA is missing, the TRBD1 call by TCRdb cannot be tested. The CDR3 loop spans 12 amino acids. From germline, CDR1 is SGHAT and CDR2 FQNNGV. This chain's CDR3 is CGDRGWTGELFF.

The gene calls are TRBV12-3 or TRBV12-4 and TRBJ1-5; TCRdb calls TRBD1, which cannot be checked without DNA. This CDR3 contains 15 residues. CDR3 protein: CASSSDRETNQPQHF.

This chain connects TRBV11-2 to TRBJ2-2. The germline V gene encodes CDR1 SGHAT and CDR2 FQNNGV. The CDR3 spans 14 residues. The CDR3 sequence: CASSLGTPAGELFF. Filled out from reference TRBV11-2 and TRBJ2-2, the complete variable domain reads EAGVAQSPRYKIIEKRQSVAFWCNPISGHATLYWYQQILGQGPKLLIQFQNNGVVDDSQLPKDRFSAERLKGVDSTLKIQPAKLEDSAVYLCASSLGTPAGELFFGEGSRLTVL.

This chain joins TRBV7-2 and TRBJ2-2; without DNA, the TCRdb call of TRBD1 cannot be checked. This CDR3 contains 15 residues. CDR1 SGHTA and CDR2 FQGNSA come from the germline V gene. CDR3: CASSYRDSYTGELFF.

V gene TRBV5-1 combines with J gene TRBJ2-1; TCRdb picks TRBD1, but there is no DNA to check that call. The length of the CDR3 is 16 residues. CDR1 and CDR2 (germline): SGHRS, YFSETQ. CDR3 region: CASSLPLKVEYNEQFF.

This rearrangement joins TRBV18 to TRBJ2-7; TCRdb indicates TRBD1, and absent DNA this call remains unverified. Germline CDR1 reads KGHSH; CDR2 reads LQKENI. This CDR3 is 14 amino acids long. The CDR3 sequence: CASALDTISYEQYF.

The chain has TRBV19 and TRBJ2-1; TCRdb designates TRBD2, a call that cannot be tested without DNA. The CDR3 spans 14 residues. Germline values: CDR1 LNHDA, CDR2 SQIVND (reference sequence). The CDR3 protein is CASSIGEDIDEQFF.